The rows below give T cell receptor beta chains drawn from one sample of a study of cytomegalovirus exposure and HLA in healthy donors. Method: immunoSEQ multiplex PCR; TCRdb's copy keeps in-frame clones and lacks some. Of roughly 150,000 clones in the sample, 80% are singletons; the top ten hold 13% to 15%. The sequencing input was PBMCs. The receptors were gathered from a woman in her thirties or forties in good health and CMV-seronegative. The conserved cysteine and the conserved F or W are not part of the CDR3 here.

V gene: TRBV28
CDR3 protein: ASSFGAVRYNEQF

V gene: TRBV5-6
CDR3 protein: ASSLFQNTDTQY

V gene: TRBV7-9
CDR3 protein: SSSAGGLAFSYEQY

V gene: TRBV29-1
CDR3 protein: SAEGTAYNEQF

V gene: TRBV19
CDR3 protein: ASSARDSPVYEQY

V gene: TRBV7-9
CDR3 protein: SSSKTSGSYTGELF

V gene: TRBV4-1
CDR3 protein: ASSQVQEGLREQY

V gene: TRBV5-1
CDR3 protein: ASSAGSGQDYGYT

V gene: TRBV7-7
CDR3 protein: ASSLEGGGYNEQF

V gene: TRBV7-9
CDR3 protein: ASSQGIRGQDEKLF

V gene: TRBV28
CDR3 protein: ASSFPGLFNSPLH

V gene: TRBV4-3
CDR3 protein: ASSQEAAGQSGELF

V gene: TRBV5-1
CDR3 protein: ASSLQEANYGYT

V gene: TRBV4-3
CDR3 protein: ASSQAGGAGYGYT

V gene: TRBV6-5
CDR3 protein: ASRQDRAGQPQH

V gene: TRBV6-1
CDR3 protein: ASSAAGTGGYEQY

V gene: TRBV5-1
CDR3 protein: ASRTSGGMGYEQY

V gene: TRBV29-1
CDR3 protein: SVGVSGAQETQY

V gene: TRBV30
CDR3 protein: AWRAGKRNSPLH

V gene: TRBV5-4
CDR3 protein: ASSWGSSGSDTQY